A few counts support the clone carrying this T cell receptor (beta chain). The data were taken from a study of chronic HIV infection and antiretroviral therapy. TCRdb itself ran the 5' RACE reads through MiXCR, one entry per CDR3 protein. The sample holds around 30,000 distinct CDR3 sequences; around 9% are singletons and the top ten take about 2.4%. CDR3 size: 17 residues. J gave up 7 bases and V 1 base, and 10 bases lay outside the gene matches. From germline, CDR1 is LGHDT and CDR2 YNNKEL (reference sequence). The sequencing sample was made of peripheral blood. The gene calls are TRBV3-1 and TRBJ1-6; 7 bases line up with TRBD1. The source of this sequence is an adult who had HIV and had not received antiretroviral therapy, or was an uninfected healthy control (not recorded which). As DNA, the CDR3 is TGTGCCAGCAGCCAAGGGGGCCCCGGGACAGAGAATTCACCCCTCCACTTT. Its translation: CASSQGGPGTENSPLHF. Together with reference TRBV3-1 and TRBJ1-6, the CDR3 gives the full variable domain: DTAVSQTPKYLVTQMGNDKSIKCEQNLGHDTMYWYKQDSKKFLKIMFSYNNKELIINETVPNRFSPKSPDKAHLNLHINSLELGDSAVYFCASSQGGPGTENSPLHFGNGTRLTVT.